This is a list of T cell receptor beta chains from one sample in a study of T cell repertoires in urothelial bladder cancer. Assay used: immunoSEQ multiplex PCR; TCRdb lists only in-frame clones, some missing. The table includes 10,000 or so clones, roughly 72% detected once. The sequencing sample was made of tumor-infiltrating cells from bladder cancer. Receptors originate from a human donor with a benign inflammatory bladder lesion. CDR3s leave out the opening cysteine and the closing phenylalanine or tryptophan. A D gene is named only where the DNA matches it firmly. Rows give clone size only sometimes, using once, few, many, or a class for an expanded clone.

clone_size: -; v_call: TRBV7-6; d_call: TRBD1; cdr3_aa: ASSGQGISYEQY
clone_size: -; v_call: TRBV9; d_call: -; cdr3_aa: ASSVGGRGYGYT
clone_size: few; v_call: TRBV30; d_call: -; cdr3_aa: AWGIYEQY
clone_size: -; v_call: TRBV28; d_call: -; cdr3_aa: ASLGQKDSYEQY
clone_size: -; v_call: TRBV30; d_call: TRBD2; cdr3_aa: AWTMKTSGGPPSSYNEQF
clone_size: few; v_call: TRBV5-5; d_call: -; cdr3_aa: ASSLPGTPGQF
clone_size: once; v_call: TRBV7-3; d_call: -; cdr3_aa: ASSLFMNTEAF
clone_size: -; v_call: TRBV29-1; d_call: -; cdr3_aa: SSEKGQINYGYT
clone_size: -; v_call: TRBV7-2; d_call: TRBD1; cdr3_aa: ASSLPQGVGYT
clone_size: -; v_call: TRBV7-3; d_call: TRBD2; cdr3_aa: ASSRSGAGDFTDTQY
clone_size: once; v_call: TRBV2; d_call: TRBD1; cdr3_aa: ASRVDRADTQY
clone_size: -; v_call: TRBV5-8; d_call: -; cdr3_aa: ASSRPSRGENSPLH
clone_size: -; v_call: TRBV5-1; d_call: -; cdr3_aa: ASSLEGEPYGYT
clone_size: -; v_call: TRBV30; d_call: -; cdr3_aa: AWSVNSRETQY
clone_size: -; v_call: TRBV2; d_call: TRBD1; cdr3_aa: ASSATGGDTGELF
clone_size: -; v_call: TRBV4-1; d_call: TRBD2; cdr3_aa: ASSQDGLSVAGAYNEQF
clone_size: -; v_call: TRBV5-4; d_call: TRBD1; cdr3_aa: ASSLRTGNGANVLT
clone_size: -; v_call: TRBV4-2; d_call: -; cdr3_aa: ASSFPRAQNGYT
clone_size: once; v_call: TRBV5-1; d_call: TRBD2; cdr3_aa: ASSLNAGVTYNEQF
clone_size: -; v_call: TRBV7-2; d_call: -; cdr3_aa: ASSLSRNQPQH
clone_size: -; v_call: TRBV5-4; d_call: -; cdr3_aa: ASSLAGSGANVLT
clone_size: -; v_call: TRBV19; d_call: -; cdr3_aa: ASCRGASTDTQY
clone_size: -; v_call: TRBV5-1; d_call: -; cdr3_aa: ASSLGGGYNEQF
clone_size: -; v_call: TRBV7-2; d_call: -; cdr3_aa: ASSALRGTDTQY
clone_size: few; v_call: TRBV7-8; d_call: -; cdr3_aa: ASSLVAGWGYT
clone_size: few; v_call: TRBV10-3; d_call: -; cdr3_aa: AISGTPDNQPQH
clone_size: once; v_call: TRBV6-1; d_call: TRBD2; cdr3_aa: ASSEWGGGTYNEQF
clone_size: -; v_call: TRBV5-4; d_call: TRBD1; cdr3_aa: ASSLVGRGQGSTGELF
clone_size: -; v_call: TRBV5-1; d_call: TRBD2; cdr3_aa: ASSRGADTQY
clone_size: -; v_call: TRBV5-1; d_call: TRBD2; cdr3_aa: ASSLTGGASVNTQY
clone_size: -; v_call: TRBV19; d_call: TRBD1; cdr3_aa: ASRQGTGGDGELF
clone_size: few; v_call: TRBV6-6; d_call: TRBD1; cdr3_aa: ASSQGAYEQF
clone_size: -; v_call: TRBV4-2; d_call: -; cdr3_aa: ASSQPQGTADTQY
clone_size: -; v_call: TRBV7-9; d_call: -; cdr3_aa: ASSLEAPEISPLH
clone_size: once; v_call: TRBV6-1; d_call: TRBD2; cdr3_aa: ASSGGLATGELF
clone_size: -; v_call: TRBV6-6; d_call: -; cdr3_aa: ASSRNAYEQY
clone_size: few; v_call: TRBV7-3; d_call: -; cdr3_aa: ASSVVVNQPQH
clone_size: -; v_call: TRBV7-9; d_call: -; cdr3_aa: ASSADLSHTDTQY
clone_size: -; v_call: TRBV27; d_call: -; cdr3_aa: ASSRRVYEKLF
clone_size: -; v_call: TRBV28; d_call: TRBD2; cdr3_aa: ASSFLTSGGSYEQY
clone_size: -; v_call: TRBV10-2; d_call: -; cdr3_aa: ASSPLLSTEAF
clone_size: -; v_call: TRBV5-1; d_call: TRBD2; cdr3_aa: ASSLKLAGRYEQY
clone_size: once; v_call: TRBV19; d_call: -; cdr3_aa: ASSISQGAYEQY
clone_size: -; v_call: TRBV6-6; d_call: -; cdr3_aa: ASTPGPEGGYT
clone_size: -; v_call: TRBV7-2; d_call: -; cdr3_aa: ASSRSVPYEQY
clone_size: -; v_call: TRBV7-6; d_call: -; cdr3_aa: ASSQEAGNGELF
clone_size: few; v_call: TRBV13; d_call: TRBD1; cdr3_aa: ASSNRGRSTGELF
clone_size: -; v_call: TRBV19; d_call: -; cdr3_aa: ASSMGDTQY
clone_size: -; v_call: TRBV7-9; d_call: -; cdr3_aa: ASRYTSGYSRDTQY
clone_size: -; v_call: TRBV25-1; d_call: -; cdr3_aa: ASSPGSYNEQF
clone_size: -; v_call: TRBV5-6; d_call: -; cdr3_aa: ASSLGDNPYGYT
clone_size: medium-sized; v_call: TRBV6-1; d_call: -; cdr3_aa: ASESGTNYGYT
clone_size: -; v_call: TRBV18; d_call: -; cdr3_aa: ASFSRGTYNSPLH
clone_size: -; v_call: TRBV10-1; d_call: TRBD1; cdr3_aa: ASSDPTGAYNEQF
clone_size: -; v_call: TRBV7-9; d_call: -; cdr3_aa: ASSPDLAGNTIY
clone_size: -; v_call: TRBV25-1; d_call: -; cdr3_aa: ASKEEGTSEAF
clone_size: -; v_call: TRBV30; d_call: -; cdr3_aa: AWGDGRGNTIY